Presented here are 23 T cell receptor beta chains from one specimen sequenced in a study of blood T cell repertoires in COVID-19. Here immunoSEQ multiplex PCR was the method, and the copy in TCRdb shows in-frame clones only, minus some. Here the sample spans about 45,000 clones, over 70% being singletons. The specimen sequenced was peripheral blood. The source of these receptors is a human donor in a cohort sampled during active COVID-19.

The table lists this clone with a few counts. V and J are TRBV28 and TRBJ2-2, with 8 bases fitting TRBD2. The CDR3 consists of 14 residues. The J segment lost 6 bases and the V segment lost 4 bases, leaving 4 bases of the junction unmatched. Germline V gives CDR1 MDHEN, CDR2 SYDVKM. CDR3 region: CASSSAGVAGELFF. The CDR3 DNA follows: TGTGCCAGCAGTTCAGCGGGAGTCGCCGGGGAGCTGTTTTTT.

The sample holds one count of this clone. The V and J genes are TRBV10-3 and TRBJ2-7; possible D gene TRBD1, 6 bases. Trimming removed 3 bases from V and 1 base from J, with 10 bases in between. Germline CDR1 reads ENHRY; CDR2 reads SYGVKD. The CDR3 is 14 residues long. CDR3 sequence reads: CAISERDISYEQYF. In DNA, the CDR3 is TGTGCCATCAGTGAAAGGGACATTTCCTACGAGCAGTACTTC.

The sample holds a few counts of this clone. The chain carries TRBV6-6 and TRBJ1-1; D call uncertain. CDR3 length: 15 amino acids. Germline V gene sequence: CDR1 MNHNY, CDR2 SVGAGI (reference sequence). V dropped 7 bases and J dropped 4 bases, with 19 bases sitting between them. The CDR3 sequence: CASINQLGVATEAFF. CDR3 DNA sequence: TGTGCCAGCATCAACCAACTCGGGGTCGCCACTGAAGCTTTCTTT.

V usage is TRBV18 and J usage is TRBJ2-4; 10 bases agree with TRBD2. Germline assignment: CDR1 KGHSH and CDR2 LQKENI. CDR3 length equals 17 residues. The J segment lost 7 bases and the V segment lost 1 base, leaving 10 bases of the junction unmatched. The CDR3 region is CASSPQDLAGESNIQYF. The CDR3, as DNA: TGTGCCAGCTCACCACAGGACCTAGCGGGAGAATCTAACATTCAGTACTTC.

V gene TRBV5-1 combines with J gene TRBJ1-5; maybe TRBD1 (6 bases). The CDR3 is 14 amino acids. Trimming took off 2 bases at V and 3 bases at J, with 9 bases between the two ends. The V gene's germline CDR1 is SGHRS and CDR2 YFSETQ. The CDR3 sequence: CASSLGQPNQPQHF. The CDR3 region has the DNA TGCGCCAGCAGCTTAGGACAGCCCAATCAGCCCCAGCATTTT.

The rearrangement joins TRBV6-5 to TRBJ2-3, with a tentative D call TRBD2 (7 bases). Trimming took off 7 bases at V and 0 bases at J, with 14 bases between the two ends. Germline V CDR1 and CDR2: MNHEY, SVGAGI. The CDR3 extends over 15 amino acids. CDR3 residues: CASIQGGDSTDTQYF. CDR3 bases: TGTGCCAGCATCCAAGGGGGGGATAGCACAGATACGCAGTATTTT.

CDR3 in amino acids: CASSLDRMNIQYF. For the CDR3, the DNA is TGTGCCAGCAGCTTAGACAGGATGAACATTCAGTACTTC. The chain employs TRBV7-2 and TRBJ2-4; D perhaps matches TRBD1 (5 bases). The germline V gene encodes CDR1 SGHTA and CDR2 FQGNSA. This CDR3 comprises 13 residues. V lost 1 base, J lost 7 bases, and 8 bases lay in between.

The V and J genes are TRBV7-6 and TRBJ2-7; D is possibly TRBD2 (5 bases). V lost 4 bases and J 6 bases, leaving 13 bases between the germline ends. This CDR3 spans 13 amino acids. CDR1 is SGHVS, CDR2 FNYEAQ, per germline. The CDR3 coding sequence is TGTGCCAGCAGCTATTCCGACGGGGTCGAGCAGTACTTC. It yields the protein CASSYSDGVEQYF. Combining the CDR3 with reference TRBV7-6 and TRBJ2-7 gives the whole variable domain GAGVSQSPRYKVTKRGQDVALRCDPISGHVSLYWYRQALGQGPEFLTYFNYEAQQDKSGLPNDRFSAERPEGSISTLTIQRTEQRDSAMYRCASSYSDGVEQYFGPGTRLTVT.

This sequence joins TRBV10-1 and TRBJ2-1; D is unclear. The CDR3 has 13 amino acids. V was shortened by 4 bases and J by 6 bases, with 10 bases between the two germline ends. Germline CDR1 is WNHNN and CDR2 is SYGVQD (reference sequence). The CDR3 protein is CASSGQVINEQFF. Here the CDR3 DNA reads TGCGCCAGCAGTGGTCAGGTCATCAATGAGCAGTTCTTC.

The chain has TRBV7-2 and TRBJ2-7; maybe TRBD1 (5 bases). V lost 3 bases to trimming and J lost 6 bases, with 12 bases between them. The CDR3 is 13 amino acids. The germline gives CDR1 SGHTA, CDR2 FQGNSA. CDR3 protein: CASSFAQGGEQYF. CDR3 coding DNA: TGTGCCAGCAGCTTTGCCCAGGGTGGCGAGCAGTACTTC.

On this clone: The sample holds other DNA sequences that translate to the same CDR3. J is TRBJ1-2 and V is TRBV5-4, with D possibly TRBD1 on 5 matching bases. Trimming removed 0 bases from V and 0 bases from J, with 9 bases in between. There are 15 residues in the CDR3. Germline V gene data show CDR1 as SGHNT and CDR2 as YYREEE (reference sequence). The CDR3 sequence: CASSLVTGANYGYTF. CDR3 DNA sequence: TGTGCCAGCAGCTTGGTGACGGGGGCTAACTATGGCTACACCTTC.

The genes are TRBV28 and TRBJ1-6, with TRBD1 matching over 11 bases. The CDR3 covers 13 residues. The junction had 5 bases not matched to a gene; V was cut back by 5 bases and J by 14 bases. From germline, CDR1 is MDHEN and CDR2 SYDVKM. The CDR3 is CASSGTGGRALHF. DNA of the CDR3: TGTGCCAGCAGTGGGACAGGGGGTCGGGCCCTCCACTTT.

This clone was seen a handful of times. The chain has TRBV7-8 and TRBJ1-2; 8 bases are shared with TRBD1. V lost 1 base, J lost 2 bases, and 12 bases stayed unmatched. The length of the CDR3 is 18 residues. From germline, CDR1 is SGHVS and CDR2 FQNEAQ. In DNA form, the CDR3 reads TGTGCCAGCAGCTTAGGAAGGGCAACTCGGACAGGGAACTATGGCTACACCTTC. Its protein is CASSLGRATRTGNYGYTF. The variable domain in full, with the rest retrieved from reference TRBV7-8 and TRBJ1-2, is GAGVSQSPRYKVAKRGQDVALRCDPISGHVSLFWYQQALGQGPEFLTYFQNEAQLDKSGLPSDRFFAERPEGSVSTLKIQRTQQEDSAVYLCASSLGRATRTGNYGYTFGSGTRLTVV.

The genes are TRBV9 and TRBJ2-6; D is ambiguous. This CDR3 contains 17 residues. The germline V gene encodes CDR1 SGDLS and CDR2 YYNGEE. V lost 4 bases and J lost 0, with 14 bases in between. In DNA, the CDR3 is TGTGCCAGCAGCCTATCCGGTACGAGCTCTGGGGCCAACGTCCTGACTTTC. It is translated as CASSLSGTSSGANVLTF.

The CDR3: CATQTRDSTDTQYF. The CDR3 DNA is TGTGCCACTCAGACTAGGGACAGCACAGATACGCAGTATTTT. The chain combines TRBV19 with TRBJ2-3; possible D gene TRBD2, 6 bases. This CDR3 contains 14 residues. CDR1 and CDR2 from the germline V gene are LNHDA and SQIVND (reference sequence). V dropped 10 bases and J dropped 0 bases, with 14 bases sitting between them.

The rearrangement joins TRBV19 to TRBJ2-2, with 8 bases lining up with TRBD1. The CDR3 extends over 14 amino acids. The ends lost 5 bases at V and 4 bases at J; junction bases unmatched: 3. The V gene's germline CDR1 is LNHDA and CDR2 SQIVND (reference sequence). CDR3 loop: CASSRTGPTGELFF. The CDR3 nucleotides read TGTGCCAGTAGTCGGACAGGGCCCACCGGGGAGCTGTTTTTT.

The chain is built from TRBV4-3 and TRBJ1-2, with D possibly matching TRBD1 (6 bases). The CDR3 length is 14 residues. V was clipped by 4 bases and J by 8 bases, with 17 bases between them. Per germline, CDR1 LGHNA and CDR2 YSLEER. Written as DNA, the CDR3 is TGCGCCAGCAGCCTTGAATCTGGGGGCGGAGGCTACACCTTC. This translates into CASSLESGGGGYTF.

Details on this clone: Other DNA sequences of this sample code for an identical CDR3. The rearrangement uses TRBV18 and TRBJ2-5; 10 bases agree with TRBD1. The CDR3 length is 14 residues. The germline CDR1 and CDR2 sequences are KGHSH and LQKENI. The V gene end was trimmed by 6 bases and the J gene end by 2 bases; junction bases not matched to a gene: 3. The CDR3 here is CASSRDRGQETQYF. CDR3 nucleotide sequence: TGTGCCAGCTCGCGGGACAGGGGACAAGAGACCCAGTACTTC.

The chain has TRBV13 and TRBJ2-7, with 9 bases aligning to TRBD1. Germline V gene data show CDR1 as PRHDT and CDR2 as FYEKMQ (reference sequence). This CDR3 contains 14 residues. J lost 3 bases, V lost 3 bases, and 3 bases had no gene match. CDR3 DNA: TGTGCCAGCAGCTTGGTGGGACAGGGCTACGAGCAGTACTTC. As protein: CASSLVGQGYEQYF.

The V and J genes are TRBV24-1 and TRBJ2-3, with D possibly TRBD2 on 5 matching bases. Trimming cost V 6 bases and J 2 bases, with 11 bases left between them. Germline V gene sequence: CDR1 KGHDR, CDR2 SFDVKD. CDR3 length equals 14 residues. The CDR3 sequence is CATSLRGNTDTQYF. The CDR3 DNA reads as TGTGCCACCAGTTTACGGGGAAACACAGATACGCAGTATTTT.

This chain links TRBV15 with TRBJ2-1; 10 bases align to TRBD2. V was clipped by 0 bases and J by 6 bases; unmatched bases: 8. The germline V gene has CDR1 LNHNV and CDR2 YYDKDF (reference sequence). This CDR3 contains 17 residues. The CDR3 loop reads CATSRDPGLAAFNEQFF. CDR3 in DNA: TGTGCCACCAGCAGAGATCCTGGACTAGCGGCATTCAATGAGCAGTTCTTC.

The CDR3 loop reads CASSSGNGELFF. DNA of the CDR3: TGTGCCAGCAGTTCAGGGAACGGGGAGCTGTTTTTT. The chain uses TRBV6-5 and TRBJ2-2; a weak D match, TRBD1 (5 bases). The CDR3 loop spans 12 amino acids. V was shortened by 4 bases and J by 7 bases, with 7 bases between the two germline ends. Germline CDR1 is MNHEY and CDR2 is SVGAGI.

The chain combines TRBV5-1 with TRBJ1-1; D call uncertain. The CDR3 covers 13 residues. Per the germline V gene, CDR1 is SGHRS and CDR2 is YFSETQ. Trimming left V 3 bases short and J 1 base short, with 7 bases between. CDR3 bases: TGCGCCAGCAGCTCCGGAGCGAACACTGAAGCTTTCTTT. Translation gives CASSSGANTEAFF.